Below are 18 T cell receptor beta chains sequenced from a single sample in a study of a mutant IDH1 vaccine in newly diagnosed glioma. The antigens for these receptors are not known. TCRdb's table, derived via immunoSEQ multiplex PCR, lists solely in-frame clones and lacks some. The sample yields about 56,000 clones, approximately 75% seen once. Regarding time point: week 47, end of study. A 20-mer mutant IDH1 peptide at 300 ug was injected subcutaneously with topical imiquimod. Sample: PBMCs, taken from a glioma patient whose treatment included an IDH1 peptide vaccine. The receptors here all came from a man aged 50 or older with glioma.

The chain employs TRBV6-5 and TRBJ2-3, with D possibly matching TRBD2 (5 bases). The CDR3 is 15 amino acids. Per the germline V gene, CDR1 is MNHEY and CDR2 is SVGAGI. Trimming took 4 bases from V and 6 from J, leaving 17 bases between them. The DNA for the CDR3 is TGTGCCAGCAGTTCCGATGGTCGAGGGTTCGATACGCAGTATTTT. Its translation is CASSSDGRGFDTQYF.

The chain couples TRBV30 to TRBJ2-7; D remains ambiguous. This CDR3 has 13 amino acids. CDR1 and CDR2 from the germline V gene are GTSNPN and SVGIG (reference sequence). Trimming removed 2 bases at V and 6 bases at J, with 14 bases between. CDR3 coding DNA: TGTGCCTGGAGTCGGGTGAAGACGAGCGAGCAGTACTTC. Encoded protein: CAWSRVKTSEQYF.

This clone was recorded a few times. V and J are TRBV6-1 and TRBJ1-2; D is possibly TRBD1 (5 bases). The CDR3 runs 13 residues. Germline-derived CDR1 and CDR2 are MNHNS and SASEGT. The V gene lost 4 bases and the J gene lost 8 bases, with 14 bases spanning the gap. The CDR3: CASSGLGVYGYTF. For the CDR3, the DNA is TGTGCCAGCAGTGGATTGGGGGTTTACGGCTACACCTTC.

This rearrangement joins TRBV9 to TRBJ1-4; a possible D gene is TRBD1 (5 bases). CDR1 is SGDLS and CDR2 is YYNGEE in the germline V gene. The CDR3 runs to 16 residues. V was cut by 4 bases and J by 7 bases, with 20 bases left in between. CDR3 nucleotides: TGTGCCAGCAGCCTCCGGGGGGATTCGGCAGTTGAAAAACTGTTTTTT. This encodes CASSLRGDSAVEKLFF.

The sample holds many counts of this clone. This chain uses TRBV2 with TRBJ2-7; a weak D match, TRBD2 (5 bases). CDR3 size: 14 residues. The V end was cut by 9 bases, the J end by 0 bases, with 15 bases between. From germline, CDR1 is SNHLY and CDR2 FYNNEI. In nucleotides, the CDR3 is TGTGCCAGTGGTGCGGGCTCCCTCTCCTACGAGCAGTACTTC. Encoded protein: CASGAGSLSYEQYF. Variable domain in full (rest from reference TRBV2 and TRBJ2-7): EPEVTQTPSHQVTQMGQEVILRCVPISNHLYFYWYRQILGQKVEFLVSFYNNEISEKSEIFDDQFSVERPDGSNFTLKIRSTKLEDSAMYFCASGAGSLSYEQYFGPGTRLTVT.

V is TRBV30 and J is TRBJ1-1; 8 nucleotides match TRBD1. From germline, CDR1 is GTSNPN and CDR2 SVGIG (reference sequence). V shed 3 bases and J 1 base; nucleotides not matched to a gene: 7. The CDR3 contains 15 residues. CDR3 loop: CAWRYRGSGNTEAFF. In DNA, the CDR3 is TGTGCCTGGAGGTACAGGGGGAGTGGGAACACTGAAGCTTTCTTT.

The chain recombines TRBV2 with TRBJ1-3; D may be TRBD1 (5 bases). CDR3 length: 17 amino acids. From germline, CDR1 is SNHLY and CDR2 FYNNEI. CDR3 protein: CALCSGGRALSGNTIYF. The CDR3 DNA reads as TGTGCTCTGTGCTCGGGGGGTAGGGCCCTCTCTGGAAACACCATATATTTT.

The chain carries TRBV29-1 and TRBJ1-1; the D gene is possibly TRBD1 (6 bases). V lost 6 bases, J lost 0 bases, and 11 bases lay in between. CDR3 length: 13 residues. Germline V CDR1 and CDR2: SQVTM, ANQGSEA. The CDR3 sequence is CSVRQAMNTEAFF. The CDR3 region has the DNA TGCAGCGTCCGACAGGCCATGAACACTGAAGCTTTCTTT.

This sequence joins TRBV4-2 and TRBJ2-2; D gene unclear. Trimming shortened V by 1 base and J by 6 bases, and 6 bases separated the two germline ends. The CDR3 is 13 residues long. Germline V gives CDR1 LGHNA, CDR2 YNFKEQ. DNA of the CDR3: TGTGCCAGCAGCCAAGCGGGTGCCGGGGAGCTGTTTTTT. Protein: CASSQAGAGELFF.

This clone was seen only a few times. The chain has TRBV5-4 and TRBJ2-3, with a tentative D call TRBD2 (7 bases). Germline V gene sequence: CDR1 SGHNT, CDR2 YYREEE (reference sequence). The CDR3 is 16 amino acids. Deletions cut 6 bases from V and 3 bases from J, with 20 bases between. The CDR3 DNA sequence: TGTGCCAGCACCCTAACGCGGGGGCCTGGTACAGATACGCAGTATTTT. This translates into CASTLTRGPGTDTQYF.

This sequence joins TRBV5-1 and TRBJ2-7; TRBD2 matches 9 bases. The CDR3 has 15 residues. The V gene's germline CDR1 is SGHRS and CDR2 YFSETQ. V lost 4 bases and J lost 6; bases outside the gene matches: 11. CDR3 sequence reads: CASSPSGGGASEQYF. The CDR3 DNA sequence: TGCGCCAGCAGCCCGTCCGGCGGGGGGGCGTCCGAGCAGTACTTC.

This clone was found many times. CDR3 protein: CASSLGQMNTEAFF. The DNA for the CDR3 is TGTGCCAGCAGCTTAGGACAGATGAACACTGAAGCTTTCTTT. The chain employs TRBV7-2 and TRBJ1-1; possibly TRBD1 for D (5 bases). Trimming took off 1 base at V and 0 bases at J, with 6 bases between the two ends. The CDR3 has 14 amino acids. Germline V gives CDR1 SGHTA, CDR2 FQGNSA.

This chain links TRBV19 with TRBJ2-7; TRBD1 aligns across 9 bases. With 4 bases clipped from V and 3 bases from J, the junction kept 1 base outside the gene matches. In germline, CDR1 is LNHDA, CDR2 SQIVND (reference sequence). The CDR3 contains 13 residues. CDR3: CASSKDRGYEQYF. DNA for the CDR3: TGTGCCAGTAGTAAGGACAGGGGCTACGAGCAGTACTTC.

The CDR3 DNA sequence: TGCGCCAGCAGCCAAGAGACTGCGTCGGGGGCGACCCAGTACTTC. It specifies CASSQETASGATQYF. The J gene is TRBJ2-5, the V gene TRBV4-3, with D perhaps matching TRBD1 or TRBD2 (6 bases each). In germline, CDR1 is LGHNA, CDR2 YSLEER. V gave up 0 bases and J gave up 7 bases, with 15 bases separating them. The CDR3 covers 15 residues.

This clone appeared a few times. The CDR3 sequence: CASSLTGVSYEQYF. CDR3 coding DNA: TGTGCCAGCAGTTTAACAGGGGTCTCCTACGAGCAGTACTTC. The chain carries TRBV27 and TRBJ2-7, with 7 bases fitting TRBD1. Germline lookup yields CDR1 MNHEY and CDR2 SMNVEV (reference sequence). Trimming at V came to 2 bases and at J to 0 bases, leaving 1 base not matched to a gene. This CDR3 spans 14 amino acids.

The genes are TRBV10-1 and TRBJ2-4; no definite D call. Germline V gives CDR1 WNHNN, CDR2 SYGVQD (reference sequence). Trimming took 5 bases from V and 0 from J, leaving 11 bases between them. The CDR3 extends over 15 amino acids. CDR3 residues: CASSSFRLAKNIQYF. The DNA for the CDR3 is TGCGCCAGCAGTTCCTTTAGATTAGCCAAAAACATTCAGTACTTC.

In this sample, this clone turned up a few times. The rearrangement joins TRBV5-6 to TRBJ1-2; possibly TRBD1 for D (5 bases). The CDR3 is 15 amino acids. The germline CDR1 and CDR2 sequences are SGHDT and YYEEEE. V lost 1 base and J lost 8, with 18 bases in between. The CDR3 coding sequence is TGTGCCAGCAGCTTGAGGTCTCCGGGATCAGGGGGCTACACCTTC. Its translation: CASSLRSPGSGGYTF. The whole variable domain, remainder taken from reference TRBV5-6 and TRBJ1-2, is DAGVTQSPTHLIKTRGQQVTLRCSPKSGHDTVSWYQQALGQGPQFIFQYYEEEERQRGNFPDRFSGHQFPNYSSELNVNALLLGDSALYLCASSLRSPGSGGYTFGSGTRLTVV.

The chain employs TRBV10-3 and TRBJ2-5; D is unresolved. V lost 4 bases and J 5 bases, leaving 8 bases between the germline ends. Germline V gene sequence: CDR1 ENHRY, CDR2 SYGVKD. The CDR3 is 12 amino acids. DNA for the CDR3: TGTGCCATCAGTGCCCCTCAGGAGACCCAGTACTTC. It is translated as CAISAPQETQYF.